This passage covers 12 T cell receptor beta chains from one sample sequenced in a study of identical twins. From the 5' RACE reads, TCRdb called clonotypes with MiXCR, one entry per CDR3 protein. The repertoire holds under 900,000 distinct CDR3 sequences, roughly 18% seen once, with about an eighth in the top ten. This sample also belongs to another study, concerning T cells expressing NK-cell markers.

Sequences were obtained from PBMCs. These receptor sequences come from a woman under 30 in good health.

This clonotype was counted a few times. The V call is TRBV20-1, the J call TRBJ1-2, with 10 bases lining up with TRBD1. Germline trimming cut 7 bases from V and 8 bases from J; bases unmatched to any gene: 13. The CDR3 runs 14 residues. Looked up from germline, CDR1 is DFQATT and CDR2 is SNEGSKA (reference sequence). CDR3 residues: CSVSGTGALWGYTF. In DNA, the CDR3 is TGCAGTGTTTCAGGGACAGGGGCTCTCTGGGGCTACACCTTC.

This clonotype occurred a few times. The V call is TRBV12-5, the J call TRBJ2-1; perhaps TRBD1 as D (5 bases). The V gene lost 6 bases and the J gene lost 2 bases, with 14 bases spanning the gap. CDR3 length: 15 amino acids. Looked up from germline, CDR1 is LGHNT and CDR2 is FRNRAP. CDR3 in DNA: TGTGCTAGTGGACCCAACAGGAGCACCTACAATGAGCAGTTCTTC. Its translation: CASGPNRSTYNEQFF.

The chain links TRBV24-1 to TRBJ2-3; 10 nucleotides agree with TRBD1. The V segment lost 10 bases and the J segment 5 bases; nucleotides outside the gene matches: 5. CDR1 is KGHDR and CDR2 is SFDVKD in the germline V gene. The CDR3 totals 13 residues. The CDR3 DNA sequence: TGTGCCACGGGGGACAGGGGAGGAGATACGCAGTATTTT. Protein: CATGDRGGDTQYF.

This clonotype turned up a few times. The chain couples TRBV6-5 to TRBJ2-3, with D unresolved. Looked up from germline, CDR1 is MNHEY and CDR2 is SVGAGI. V lost 0 bases and J 0 bases, leaving 7 bases between the germline ends. This CDR3 has 15 residues. The CDR3 here is CASSYSQPSTDTQYF. DNA of the CDR3: TGTGCCAGCAGTTACTCCCAGCCGAGCACAGATACGCAGTATTTT.

The rearrangement links TRBV2 to TRBJ1-4; D is uncertain. Germline V gives CDR1 SNHLY, CDR2 FYNNEI. The germline V and J ends were trimmed by 5 bases and 7 bases, with 11 bases remaining between them. The CDR3 covers 13 residues. CDR3 loop: CASSPEGGEKLFF. DNA of the CDR3: TGTGCCAGCAGTCCCGAAGGAGGTGAAAAACTGTTTTTT.

The rearrangement uses TRBV5-5 and TRBJ2-7; D remains ambiguous. This CDR3 comprises 14 residues. Trimming stripped 6 bases from V and 3 bases from J, with 16 bases between. CDR1 SGHKS and CDR2 YYEKEE come from the germline V gene (reference sequence). CDR3 loop: CASIRTLGNYEQYF. The CDR3 region has the DNA TGTGCCAGCATCAGGACCTTGGGGAACTACGAGCAGTACTTC. The whole variable domain, filled in from reference TRBV5-5 and TRBJ2-7, reads DAGVTQSPTHLIKTRGQQVTLRCSPISGHKSVSWYQQVLGQGPQFIFQYYEKEERGRGNFPDRFSARQFPNYSSELNVNALLLGDSALYLCASIRTLGNYEQYFGPGTRLTVT.

The table lists this clonotype with many counts. This chain links TRBV18 with TRBJ2-5; TRBD2 might be the D (5 bases). Trimming pared 2 bases from V and 5 bases from J, leaving 6 bases between. CDR1 KGHSH and CDR2 LQKENI come from the germline V gene. CDR3 length: 12 amino acids. For the CDR3, the DNA is TGTGCCAGCTCACCAGAGGGTGAGACCCAGTACTTC. This encodes CASSPEGETQYF.

The chain has TRBV7-9 and TRBJ2-1; D unclear. The V gene's germline CDR1 is SEHNR and CDR2 FQNEAQ (reference sequence). Trimming removed 5 bases at V and 0 bases at J, with 17 bases between. The CDR3 is 17 amino acids. CDR3 residues: CASSLATGRYSYNEQFF. The DNA of the CDR3 is TGTGCCAGCAGCCTTGCTACCGGACGATACTCCTACAATGAGCAGTTCTTC.

This clonotype was detected only a few times. The chain recombines TRBV7-2 with TRBJ1-1; D call uncertain. V dropped 1 base and J dropped 2 bases, with 8 bases sitting between them. The CDR3 totals 14 residues. Germline-derived CDR1 and CDR2 are SGHTA and FQGNSA. The CDR3 DNA reads as TGTGCCAGCAGCTTAGGCAGGATTAACACTGAAGCTTTCTTT. It is translated as CASSLGRINTEAFF.

Only a few counts were recorded for this clonotype. As DNA, the CDR3 is TGTGCCAGCAGCTTATCCACTGTCCCCTCCGGGGCTTTCTTT. This sequence encodes CASSLSTVPSGAFF. This rearrangement joins TRBV7-9 to TRBJ1-1; D not resolved. The V gene's germline CDR1 is SEHNR and CDR2 FQNEAQ (reference sequence). The CDR3 loop spans 14 amino acids. The V end lost 2 bases, the J end lost 11 bases, and 18 bases lay between the germline ends.

The chain has TRBV20-1 and TRBJ2-7; D is unresolved. Germline V gene data show CDR1 as DFQATT and CDR2 as SNEGSKA (reference sequence). This CDR3 has 11 amino acids. Trimming cost V 6 bases and J 3 bases, with 9 bases left between them. The CDR3 sequence: CSASPGYEQYF. The CDR3, as DNA: TGCAGTGCGAGCCCGGGCTACGAGCAGTACTTC.

This clonotype was recorded a few times. V is TRBV7-3 and J is TRBJ2-2, with a tentative D call TRBD1 (6 bases). The V and J ends lost 4 bases and 4 bases respectively, with 10 bases between them. The CDR3 is 14 residues long. Germline V gene data show CDR1 as SGHTA and CDR2 as FQGTGA. The CDR3 DNA reads TGTGCCAGCAGCTCCCCAGGGGTCACCGGGGAGCTGTTTTTT. This codes for CASSSPGVTGELFF.